What follows describes a single T cell receptor (beta chain). The ends lost 4 bases at V and 8 bases at J; junction bases unmatched: 5. Per germline, CDR1 SGHTA and CDR2 FQGNSA. The CDR3 spans 13 residues. When replicate PCRs were run on sorted subsets, they used about 200 ng DNA, around 33,000 T cell genomes. Sequencing was performed with immunoSEQ multiplex PCR; in TCRdb, only in-frame clones are kept and a portion is missing. The top ten clones hold about 0.34% of a sample with approximately 2.5 million clones, 90% to 95% of them seen once. This sample was included in a study of shared clonotypes between healthy human individuals.

Source material: naive CD4+ T cells from PBMCs. Documented subset: CD45RA+ positively selected. This receptor was taken from a man aged 18 to 29 in good health. Some clones in this sample may be carry-over from other donors' samples. V is TRBV7-2 and J is TRBJ1-2, with 9 bases identical to TRBD1. CDR3 DNA sequence: TGTGCCAGCAGCTCGGGACAGGGTCTAGGCTACACCTTC. Translating gives CASSSGQGLGYTF. Using reference TRBV7-2 and TRBJ1-2 for the parts outside the CDR3, the full variable domain is GAGVSQSPSNKVTEKGKDVELRCDPISGHTALYWYRQSLGQGLEFLIYFQGNSAPDKSGLPSDRFSAERTGGSVSTLTIQRTQQEDSAVYLCASSSGQGLGYTFGSGTRLTVV.